This T cell receptor (beta chain) was sequenced during a study of cytomegalovirus exposure and HLA in healthy donors. In germline, CDR1 is SQVTM, CDR2 ANQGSEA. The CDR3 runs to 14 residues. The V gene lost 5 bases and the J gene lost 3 bases, with 13 bases spanning the gap. Donors were nominally healthy when sampled, though unrecorded immune exposures were likely. PCR used 60 Vbeta primers and 13 Jbeta primers. Original data processing: The authors later counted 65 million to 80 million unique TCR beta chains, 9 million to 14 million of them shared. The repertoire was sequenced with immunoSEQ multiplex PCR; TCRdb's copy has only in-frame clones and lacks some. That table gives V, J and clone size, and the DNA gave D and trimming. The sample holds some 120,000 clones, around 82% seen once.

This TCR was sampled from a male donor in good health and CMV-seropositive. V gene TRBV29-1 combines with J gene TRBJ2-2; D is possibly TRBD2 (6 bases). The sequenced material came from PBMCs. CDR3 amino acids: CSVLEGEDTGELFF. The CDR3 bases are TGCAGCGTTTTGGAGGGAGAGGACACCGGGGAGCTGTTTTTT.